This TCR beta chain was retrieved from a study of blood T cell repertoires in COVID-19. How the authors handled the data: Researchers report that nucleated cell counts were estimated from reference gene primer amplification. Clones were sequenced by immunoSEQ multiplex PCR, and TCRdb holds only the in-frame ones, with some missing. D and trimming come from the DNA, and the V and J calls and clone size come from that table. The table shows about 130,000 clones, with approximately 90% occurring only once. CDR3 size: 13 residues. Germline V gene lookup returns CDR1 SEHNR and CDR2 FQNEAQ (reference sequence). Unmatched junction bases numbered 6, after V lost 7 bases and J lost 7 bases.

This TCR was sampled from a man aged 60 to 75 with COVID-19, enrolled during active disease. Sequences were obtained from peripheral blood. The chain joins TRBV7-9 to TRBJ1-4; the match to TRBD1 covers 7 bases. The CDR3 DNA sequence: TGTGCCAGCAAGGAGGGGGCTCGTGAAAAACTGTTTTTT. Translating it yields CASKEGAREKLFF.